This T cell receptor beta chain was obtained from a study of blood T cells in healthy people across ages. Study-wide findings and caveats: Using unsorted PBMCs precluded a conclusive naive versus antigen-experienced comparison.

Primers used in a second PCR of roughly 6 to 12 cycles were a sample-barcoded 5' primer and a J-beta primer mix. TCRdb re-called the 5' RACE reads through MiXCR, storing one row per CDR3 protein. The sample lists some 1.4 million distinct CDR3 sequences, around 39% occurring once. Worth noting for this clonotype: What it binds is not known.

The source is a woman aged 18-29 years in good health. The source material was blood.

This chain's CDR3 is CASNFYNEQFF. CDR3 in DNA: TGTGCCAGCAACTTCTACAATGAGCAGTTCTTC. The chain uses TRBV5-6 and TRBJ2-1; unclear D gene. Deletions cut 6 bases from V and 3 bases from J, with 4 bases between. The germline V gene has CDR1 SGHDT and CDR2 YYEEEE. CDR3 length: 11 amino acids.